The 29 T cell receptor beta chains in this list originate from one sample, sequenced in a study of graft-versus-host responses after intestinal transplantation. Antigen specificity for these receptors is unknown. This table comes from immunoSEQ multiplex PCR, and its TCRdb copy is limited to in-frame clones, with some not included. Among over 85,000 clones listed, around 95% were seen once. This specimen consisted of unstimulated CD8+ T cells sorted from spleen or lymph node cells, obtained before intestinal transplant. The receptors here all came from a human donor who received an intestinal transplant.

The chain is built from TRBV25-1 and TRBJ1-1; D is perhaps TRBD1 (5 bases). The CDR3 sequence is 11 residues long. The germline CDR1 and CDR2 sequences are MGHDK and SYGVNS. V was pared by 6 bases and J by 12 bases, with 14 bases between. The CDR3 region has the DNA TGTGCCAGCAGCGGTCTCGGGGCACCTTTCTTT. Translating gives CASSGLGAPFF.

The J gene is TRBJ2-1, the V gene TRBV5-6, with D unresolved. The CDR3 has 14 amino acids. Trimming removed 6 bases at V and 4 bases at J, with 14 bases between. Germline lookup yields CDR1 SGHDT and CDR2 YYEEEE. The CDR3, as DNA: TGTGCCAGCACCGCTTGGGCGAGATACAATGAGCAGTTCTTC. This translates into CASTAWARYNEQFF.

This CDR3 reads CASSLGLAPDIQYF. The CDR3, as DNA: TGTGCCAGCAGCTTGGGACTAGCACCTGACATTCAGTACTTC. The chain recombines TRBV5-6 with TRBJ2-4, with 7 nucleotides matching TRBD2. CDR3 length equals 14 residues. The V and J ends lost 0 bases and 8 bases, in that order; junction bases with no gene match: 5. Germline CDR1 and CDR2: SGHDT and YYEEEE.

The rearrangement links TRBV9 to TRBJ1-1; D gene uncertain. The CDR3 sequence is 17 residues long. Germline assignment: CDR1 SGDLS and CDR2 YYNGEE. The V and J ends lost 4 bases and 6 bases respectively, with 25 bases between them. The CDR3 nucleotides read TGTGCCAGCAGCCCCCTCAAGGGCCCCCATCCCAGTGCTGAAGCTTTCTTT. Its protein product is CASSPLKGPHPSAEAFF.

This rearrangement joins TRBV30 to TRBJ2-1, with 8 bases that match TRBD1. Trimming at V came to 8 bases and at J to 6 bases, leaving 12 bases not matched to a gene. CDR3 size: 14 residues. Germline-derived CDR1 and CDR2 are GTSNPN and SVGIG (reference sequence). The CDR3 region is CAHSVEDRANEQFF. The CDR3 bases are TGTGCCCACTCAGTGGAGGACAGGGCCAATGAGCAGTTCTTC.

This CDR3 reads CASSYSRGSADTQYF. CDR3 nucleotide sequence: TGTGCCAGCAGTTACTCTAGAGGGAGCGCAGATACGCAGTATTTT. The gene calls are TRBV6-5 and TRBJ2-3, with D perhaps TRBD2 (5 bases). The germline V gene has CDR1 MNHEY and CDR2 SVGAGI. Trimming took 0 bases from V and 4 from J, leaving 11 bases between them. The CDR3 totals 15 residues.

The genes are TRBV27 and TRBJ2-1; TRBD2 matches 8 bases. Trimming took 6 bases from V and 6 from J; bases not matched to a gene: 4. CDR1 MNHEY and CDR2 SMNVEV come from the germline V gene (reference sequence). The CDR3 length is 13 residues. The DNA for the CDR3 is TGTGCCAGCAGGATAGCGGGAATCAATGAGCAGTTCTTC. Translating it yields CASRIAGINEQFF.

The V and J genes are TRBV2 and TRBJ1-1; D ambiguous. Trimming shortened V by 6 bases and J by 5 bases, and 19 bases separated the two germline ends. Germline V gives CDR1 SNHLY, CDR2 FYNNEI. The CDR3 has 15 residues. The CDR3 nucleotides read TGTGCCAGCAGGTCCTCCGAAAGGAGGAGGACTGAAGCTTTCTTT. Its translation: CASRSSERRRTEAFF. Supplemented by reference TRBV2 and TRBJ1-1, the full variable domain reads EPEVTQTPSHQVTQMGQEVILRCVPISNHLYFYWYRQILGQKVEFLVSFYNNEISEKSEIFDDQFSVERPDGSNFTLKIRSTKLEDSAMYFCASRSSERRRTEAFFGQGTRLTVV.

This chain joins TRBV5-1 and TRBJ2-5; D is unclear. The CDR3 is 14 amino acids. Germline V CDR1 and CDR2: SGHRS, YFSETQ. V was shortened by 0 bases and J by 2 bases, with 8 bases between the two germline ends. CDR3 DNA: TGCGCCAGCAGCTTGGCTGCGAGTCAAGAGACCCAGTACTTC. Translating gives CASSLAASQETQYF.

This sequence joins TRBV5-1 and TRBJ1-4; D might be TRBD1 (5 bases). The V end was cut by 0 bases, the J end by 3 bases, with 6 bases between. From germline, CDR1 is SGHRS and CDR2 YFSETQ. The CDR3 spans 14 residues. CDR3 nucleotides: TGCGCCAGCAGCTTGGAACAGGCTAATGAAAAACTGTTTTTT. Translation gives CASSLEQANEKLFF.

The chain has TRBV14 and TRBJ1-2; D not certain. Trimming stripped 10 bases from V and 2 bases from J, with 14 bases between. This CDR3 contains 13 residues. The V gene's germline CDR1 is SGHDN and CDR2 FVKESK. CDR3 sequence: CATANLGNYGYTF. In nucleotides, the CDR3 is TGTGCCACCGCAAATTTGGGGAACTATGGCTACACCTTC.

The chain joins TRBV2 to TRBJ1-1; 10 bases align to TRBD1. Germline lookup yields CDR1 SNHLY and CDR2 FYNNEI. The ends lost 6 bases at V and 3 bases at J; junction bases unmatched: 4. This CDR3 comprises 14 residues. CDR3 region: CASRAGTGDTEAFF. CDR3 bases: TGTGCCAGCAGAGCCGGGACAGGGGACACTGAAGCTTTCTTT.

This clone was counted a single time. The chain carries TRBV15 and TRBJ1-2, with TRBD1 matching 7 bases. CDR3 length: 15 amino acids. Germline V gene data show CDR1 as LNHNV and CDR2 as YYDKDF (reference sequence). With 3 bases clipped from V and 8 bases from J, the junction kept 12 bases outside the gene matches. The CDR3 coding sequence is TGTGCCACCAGCAGCCATACGGGGACAGCCATCGGCTACACCTTC. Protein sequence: CATSSHTGTAIGYTF.

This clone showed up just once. The CDR3 bases are TGTGCCAGCAGCCCCCACACGACAGAGAACACTGAAGCTTTCTTT. This sequence encodes CASSPHTTENTEAFF. The chain joins TRBV7-8 to TRBJ1-1; D is perhaps TRBD1 (5 bases). V lost 5 bases to trimming and J lost 1 base, with 14 bases between them. Germline loops: CDR1 SGHVS, CDR2 FQNEAQ. The CDR3 is 15 residues long.

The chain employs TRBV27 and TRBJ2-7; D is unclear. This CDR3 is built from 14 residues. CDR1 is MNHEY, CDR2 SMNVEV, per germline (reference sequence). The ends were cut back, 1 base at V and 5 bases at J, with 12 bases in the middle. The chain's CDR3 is CASSLYSATDEQYF. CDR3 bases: TGTGCCAGCAGTTTATACTCGGCTACAGACGAGCAGTACTTC.

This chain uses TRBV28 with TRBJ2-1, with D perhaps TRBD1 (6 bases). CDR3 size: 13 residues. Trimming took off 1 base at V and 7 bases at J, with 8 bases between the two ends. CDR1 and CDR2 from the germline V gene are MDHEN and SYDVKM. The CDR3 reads CASSLLRGNEQFF. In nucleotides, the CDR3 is TGTGCCAGCAGTTTATTAAGGGGGAATGAGCAGTTCTTC. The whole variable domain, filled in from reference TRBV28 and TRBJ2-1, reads DVKVTQSSRYLVKRTGEKVFLECVQDMDHENMFWYRQDPGLGLRLIYFSYDVKMKEKGDIPEGYSVSREKKERFSLILESASTNQTSMYLCASSLLRGNEQFFGPGTRLTVL.

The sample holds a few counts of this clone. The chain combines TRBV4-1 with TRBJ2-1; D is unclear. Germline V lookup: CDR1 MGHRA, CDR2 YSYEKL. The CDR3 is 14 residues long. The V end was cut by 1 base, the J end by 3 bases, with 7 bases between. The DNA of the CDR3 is TGCGCCAGCAGCCAAGTGGGCAGCTACAATGAGCAGTTCTTC. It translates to CASSQVGSYNEQFF.

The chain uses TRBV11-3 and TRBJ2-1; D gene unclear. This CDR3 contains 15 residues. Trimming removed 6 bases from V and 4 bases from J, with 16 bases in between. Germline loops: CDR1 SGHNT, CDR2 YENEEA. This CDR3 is CASSLRDTGYNEQFF. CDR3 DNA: TGTGCCAGCAGTTTAAGGGATACTGGGTACAATGAGCAGTTCTTC.

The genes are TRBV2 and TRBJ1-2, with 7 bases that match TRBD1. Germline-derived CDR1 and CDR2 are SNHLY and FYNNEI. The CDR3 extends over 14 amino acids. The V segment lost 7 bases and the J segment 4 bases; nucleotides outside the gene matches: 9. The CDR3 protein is CASIPGGSGYGYTF. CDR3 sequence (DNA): TGTGCCAGCATCCCAGGGGGGAGTGGCTATGGCTACACCTTC.

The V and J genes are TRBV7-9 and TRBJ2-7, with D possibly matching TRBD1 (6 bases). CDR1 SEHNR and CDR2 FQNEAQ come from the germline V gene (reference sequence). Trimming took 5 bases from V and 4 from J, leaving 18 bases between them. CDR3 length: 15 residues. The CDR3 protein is CASSPVGDRNYEQYF. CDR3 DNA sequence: TGTGCCAGCAGCCCGGTGGGAGACAGGAATTACGAGCAGTACTTC.

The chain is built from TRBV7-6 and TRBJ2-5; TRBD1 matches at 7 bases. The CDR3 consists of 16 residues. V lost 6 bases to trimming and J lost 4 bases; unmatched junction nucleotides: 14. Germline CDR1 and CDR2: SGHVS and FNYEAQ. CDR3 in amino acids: CASSWTGPSTSETQYF. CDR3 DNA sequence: TGTGCCAGCAGTTGGACAGGACCCAGTACCTCAGAGACCCAGTACTTC.

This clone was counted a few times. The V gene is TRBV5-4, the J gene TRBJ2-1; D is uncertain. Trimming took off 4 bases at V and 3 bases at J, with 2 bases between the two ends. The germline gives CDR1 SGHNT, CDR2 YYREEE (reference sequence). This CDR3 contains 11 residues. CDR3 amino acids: CASSLYNEQFF. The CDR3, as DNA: TGTGCCAGCAGCCTCTACAATGAGCAGTTCTTC.

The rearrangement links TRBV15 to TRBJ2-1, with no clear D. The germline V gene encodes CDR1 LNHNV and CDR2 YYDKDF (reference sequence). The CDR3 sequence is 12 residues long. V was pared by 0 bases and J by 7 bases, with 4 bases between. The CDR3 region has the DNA TGTGCCACCAGCAGAGAACGAAATGAGCAGTTCTTC. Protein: CATSRERNEQFF.

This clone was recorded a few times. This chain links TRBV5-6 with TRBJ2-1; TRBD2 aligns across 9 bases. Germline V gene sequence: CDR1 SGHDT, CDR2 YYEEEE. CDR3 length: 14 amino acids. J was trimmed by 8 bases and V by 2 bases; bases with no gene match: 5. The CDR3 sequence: CASSLTSGPDEQFF. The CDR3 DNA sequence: TGTGCCAGCAGCTTAACTAGCGGGCCCGATGAGCAGTTCTTC.

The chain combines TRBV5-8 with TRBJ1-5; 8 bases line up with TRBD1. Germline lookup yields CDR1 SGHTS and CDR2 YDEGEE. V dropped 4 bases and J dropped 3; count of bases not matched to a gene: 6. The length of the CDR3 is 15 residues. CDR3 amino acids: CASSNGQGSNQPQHF. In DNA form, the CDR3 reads TGTGCCAGCAGCAATGGACAGGGATCCAATCAGCCCCAGCATTTT.

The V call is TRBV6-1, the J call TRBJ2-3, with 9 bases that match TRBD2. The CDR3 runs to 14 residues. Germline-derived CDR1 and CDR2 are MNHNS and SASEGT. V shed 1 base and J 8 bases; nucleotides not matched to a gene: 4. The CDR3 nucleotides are TGTGCCAGCAGTGAAGGACTAGCGGAACTTACGCAGTATTTT. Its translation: CASSEGLAELTQYF.

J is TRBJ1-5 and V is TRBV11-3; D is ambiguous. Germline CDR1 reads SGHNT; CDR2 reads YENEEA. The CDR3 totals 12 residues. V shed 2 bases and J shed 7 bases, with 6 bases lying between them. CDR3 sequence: CASSLTIQPQHF. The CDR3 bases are TGTGCCAGCAGCTTAACGATCCAGCCCCAGCATTTT. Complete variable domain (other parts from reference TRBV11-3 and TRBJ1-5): EAGVVQSPRYKIIEKKQPVAFWCNPISGHNTLYWYLQNLGQGPELLIRYENEEAVDDSQLPKDRFSAERLKGVDSTLKIQPAELGDSAVYLCASSLTIQPQHFGDGTRLSIL.

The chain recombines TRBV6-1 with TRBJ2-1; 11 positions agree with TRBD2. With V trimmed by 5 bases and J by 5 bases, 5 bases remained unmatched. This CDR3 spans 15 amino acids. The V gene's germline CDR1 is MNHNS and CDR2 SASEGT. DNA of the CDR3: TGTGCCAGCAGTTTACTAGCGGGAGAGGACAATGAGCAGTTCTTC. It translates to CASSLLAGEDNEQFF.

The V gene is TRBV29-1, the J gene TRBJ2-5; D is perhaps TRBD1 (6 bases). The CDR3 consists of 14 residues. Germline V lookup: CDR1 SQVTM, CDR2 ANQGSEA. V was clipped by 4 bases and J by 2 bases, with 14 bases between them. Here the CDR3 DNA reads TGCAGCGTTGGGGGGTGGGACACACAAGAGACCCAGTACTTC. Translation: CSVGGWDTQETQYF.